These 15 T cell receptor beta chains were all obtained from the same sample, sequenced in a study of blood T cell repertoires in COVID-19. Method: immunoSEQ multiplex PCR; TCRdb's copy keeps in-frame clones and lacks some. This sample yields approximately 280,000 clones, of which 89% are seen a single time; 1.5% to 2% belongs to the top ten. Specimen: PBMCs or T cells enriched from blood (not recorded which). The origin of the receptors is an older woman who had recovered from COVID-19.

The CDR3 DNA sequence: TGTGCCAGCAGTTCCAGTGTGGGACAGGGCAATCAGCCCCAGCATTTT. Protein sequence: CASSSSVGQGNQPQHF. The chain combines TRBV7-8 with TRBJ1-5; TRBD1 aligns across 8 bases. The CDR3 spans 16 residues. Germline CDR1 is SGHVS and CDR2 is FQNEAQ. V dropped 6 bases and J dropped 2; count of bases not matched to a gene: 9. The variable domain in full, completed from reference TRBV7-8 and TRBJ1-5, reads GAGVSQSPRYKVAKRGQDVALRCDPISGHVSLFWYQQALGQGPEFLTYFQNEAQLDKSGLPSDRFFAERPEGSVSTLKIQRTQQEDSAVYLCASSSSVGQGNQPQHFGDGTRLSIL.

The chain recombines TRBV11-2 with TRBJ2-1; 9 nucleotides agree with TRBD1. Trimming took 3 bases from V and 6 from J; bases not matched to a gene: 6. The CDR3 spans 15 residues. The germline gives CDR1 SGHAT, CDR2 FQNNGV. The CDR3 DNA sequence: TGTGCCAGCAGCTTTGCACAGGGGGCGTTCAATGAGCAGTTCTTC. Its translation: CASSFAQGAFNEQFF.

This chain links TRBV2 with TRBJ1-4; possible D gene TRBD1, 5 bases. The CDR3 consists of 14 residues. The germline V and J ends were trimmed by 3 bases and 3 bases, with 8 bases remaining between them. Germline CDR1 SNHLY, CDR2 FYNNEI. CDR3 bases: TGTGCCAGCAGTGAGTGGGGGGCTAATGAAAAACTGTTTTTT. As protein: CASSEWGANEKLFF.

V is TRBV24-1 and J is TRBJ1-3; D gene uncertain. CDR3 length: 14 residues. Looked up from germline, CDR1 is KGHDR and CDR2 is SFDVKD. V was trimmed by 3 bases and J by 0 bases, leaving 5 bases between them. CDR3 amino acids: CATSDAVSGNTIYF. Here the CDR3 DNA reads TGTGCCACCAGTGATGCGGTCTCTGGAAACACCATATATTTT.

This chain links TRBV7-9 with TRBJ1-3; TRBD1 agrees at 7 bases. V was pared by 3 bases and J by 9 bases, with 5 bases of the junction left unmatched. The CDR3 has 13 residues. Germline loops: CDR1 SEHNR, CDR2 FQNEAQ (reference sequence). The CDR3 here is CASSLGQPLTIYF. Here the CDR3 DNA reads TGTGCCAGCAGCTTGGGACAGCCCCTCACCATATATTTT.

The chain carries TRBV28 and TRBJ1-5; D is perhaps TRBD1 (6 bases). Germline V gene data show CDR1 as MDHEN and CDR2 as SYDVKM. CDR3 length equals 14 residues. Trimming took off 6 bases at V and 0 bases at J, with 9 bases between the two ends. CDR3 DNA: TGTGCCAGCAGCCGGACAGTTAGCAATCAGCCCCAGCATTTT. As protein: CASSRTVSNQPQHF. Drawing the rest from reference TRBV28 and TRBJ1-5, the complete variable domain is DVKVTQSSRYLVKRTGEKVFLECVQDMDHENMFWYRQDPGLGLRLIYFSYDVKMKEKGDIPEGYSVSREKKERFSLILESASTNQTSMYLCASSRTVSNQPQHFGDGTRLSIL.

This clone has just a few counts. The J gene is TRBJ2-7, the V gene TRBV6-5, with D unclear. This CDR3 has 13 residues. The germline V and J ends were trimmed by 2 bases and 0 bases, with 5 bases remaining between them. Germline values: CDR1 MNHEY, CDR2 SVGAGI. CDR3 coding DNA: TGTGCCAGCAGTTACCCGAGCTCCTACGAGCAGTACTTC. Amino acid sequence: CASSYPSSYEQYF.

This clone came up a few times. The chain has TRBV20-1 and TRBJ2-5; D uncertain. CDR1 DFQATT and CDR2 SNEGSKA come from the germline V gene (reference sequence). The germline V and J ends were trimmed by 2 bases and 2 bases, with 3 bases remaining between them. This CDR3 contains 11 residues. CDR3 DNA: TGCAGTGCTAGACAACAAGAGACCCAGTACTTC. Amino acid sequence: CSARQQETQYF.

The CDR3 nucleotides read TGTGCCAGCAGCGTGTCGGGACAGGGGGCCTACGAGCAGTACTTC. Amino acid sequence: CASSVSGQGAYEQYF. V and J are TRBV2 and TRBJ2-7; TRBD1 matches at 11 bases. CDR1 and CDR2 from the germline V gene are SNHLY and FYNNEI. V lost 6 bases, J lost 2 bases, and 6 bases stayed unmatched. This CDR3 has 15 amino acids.

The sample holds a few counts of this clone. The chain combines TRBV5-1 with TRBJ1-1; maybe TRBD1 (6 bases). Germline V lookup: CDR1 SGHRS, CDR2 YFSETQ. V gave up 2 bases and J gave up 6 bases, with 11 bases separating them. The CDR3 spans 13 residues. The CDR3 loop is CASSFTGTPEAFF. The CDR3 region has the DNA TGCGCCAGCAGCTTCACCGGGACACCTGAAGCTTTCTTT.

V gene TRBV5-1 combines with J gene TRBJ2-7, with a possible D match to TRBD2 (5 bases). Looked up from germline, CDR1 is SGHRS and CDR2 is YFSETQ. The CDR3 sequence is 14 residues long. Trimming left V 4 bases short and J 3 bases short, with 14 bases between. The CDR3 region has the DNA TGCGCCAGCAGCAGCGGAGGAGGTTTCTACGAGCAGTACTTC. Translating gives CASSSGGGFYEQYF.

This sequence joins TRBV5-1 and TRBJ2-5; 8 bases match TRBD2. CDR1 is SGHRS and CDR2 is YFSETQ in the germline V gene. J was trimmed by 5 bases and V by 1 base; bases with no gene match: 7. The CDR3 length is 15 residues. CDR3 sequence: CASSLFPGGGETQYF. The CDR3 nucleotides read TGCGCCAGCAGCTTGTTCCCGGGAGGGGGGGAGACCCAGTACTTC. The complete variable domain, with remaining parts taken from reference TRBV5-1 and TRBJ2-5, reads KAGVTQTPRYLIKTRGQQVTLSCSPISGHRSVSWYQQTPGQGLQFLFEYFSETQRNKGNFPGRFSGRQFSNSRSEMNVSTLELGDSALYLCASSLFPGGGETQYFGPGTRLLVL.

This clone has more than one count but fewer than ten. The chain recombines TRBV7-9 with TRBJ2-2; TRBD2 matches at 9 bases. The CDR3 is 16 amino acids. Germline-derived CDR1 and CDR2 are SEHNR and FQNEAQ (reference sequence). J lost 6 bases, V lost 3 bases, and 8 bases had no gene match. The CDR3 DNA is TGTGCCAGCAGCTTCCGTGCGGGGGGGCCAGCCGGGGAGCTGTTTTTT. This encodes CASSFRAGGPAGELFF.

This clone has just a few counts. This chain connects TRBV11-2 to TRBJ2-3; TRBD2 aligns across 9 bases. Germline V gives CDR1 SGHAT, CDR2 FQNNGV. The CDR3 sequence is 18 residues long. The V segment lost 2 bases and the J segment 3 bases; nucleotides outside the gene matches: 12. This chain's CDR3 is CASSLRPLSGGPTDTQYF. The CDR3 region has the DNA TGTGCCAGCAGCTTAAGACCCCTCAGCGGGGGGCCGACAGATACGCAGTATTTT.

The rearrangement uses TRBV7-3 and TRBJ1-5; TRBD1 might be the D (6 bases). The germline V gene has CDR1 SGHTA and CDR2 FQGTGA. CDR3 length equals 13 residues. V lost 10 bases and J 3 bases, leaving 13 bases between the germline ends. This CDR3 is CAIKGGFNQPQHF. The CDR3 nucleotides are TGTGCCATCAAGGGGGGGTTCAATCAGCCCCAGCATTTT.